The 11 T cell receptor beta chains presented below share a single source sample, sequenced in a study of blood T cell repertoires in COVID-19. The table came from immunoSEQ multiplex PCR; TCRdb's copy has only in-frame clones and leaves some out. The repertoire holds approximately 300,000 clones, with approximately 84% as singletons. Sequenced sample: PBMCs or T cells enriched from blood (not recorded which). The receptors shown here come from a woman aged 18 to 35 who had recovered from COVID-19.

V usage is TRBV10-3 and J usage is TRBJ1-2, with TRBD1 matching 10 bases. Germline V CDR1 and CDR2: ENHRY, SYGVKD. V shed 4 bases, J shed 6 bases, and the junction held 5 bases outside the gene matches. CDR3 size: 14 residues. CDR3 DNA: TGTGCCATCAGTGGGACAGGGGGGCGAGATGGCTACACCTTC. Its translation: CAISGTGGRDGYTF.

The V and J genes are TRBV2 and TRBJ1-1; 12 bases line up with TRBD1. The CDR3 sequence is 14 residues long. The junction had 5 bases not matched to a gene; V was cut back by 6 bases and J by 6 bases. From germline, CDR1 is SNHLY and CDR2 FYNNEI. CDR3 sequence reads: CASRGTGGGSEAFF. The DNA for the CDR3 is TGTGCCAGCAGGGGGACAGGGGGCGGATCTGAAGCTTTCTTT.

The rearrangement uses TRBV12-3 or TRBV12-4 and TRBJ1-1; no clear D. This CDR3 comprises 13 residues. V was trimmed by 6 bases and J by 4 bases, leaving 12 bases between them. CDR3 sequence: CASSLPPVTEAFF. CDR3 sequence (DNA): TGTGCCAGCAGCTTACCCCCCGTCACTGAAGCTTTCTTT.

The gene calls are TRBV5-1 and TRBJ1-1, with D possibly being TRBD1 (5 bases). The CDR3 runs 14 residues. The V end lost 4 bases, the J end lost 5 bases, and 15 bases lay between the germline ends. From germline, CDR1 is SGHRS and CDR2 YFSETQ. The CDR3 DNA sequence: TGCGCCAGCAGCCCCGGGGGACGGGAAACTGAAGCTTTCTTT. Translating gives CASSPGGRETEAFF.

This chain links TRBV6-1 with TRBJ1-1; the match to TRBD1 covers 7 bases. V was pared by 2 bases and J by 5 bases, with 8 bases of the junction left unmatched. The CDR3 totals 15 residues. The germline V gene encodes CDR1 MNHNS and CDR2 SASEGT. The CDR3, as DNA: TGTGCCAGCAGTGAAAAGAGAGGGGGCAGGACTGAAGCTTTCTTT. This codes for CASSEKRGGRTEAFF.

This rearrangement joins TRBV7-9 to TRBJ1-2; D not resolved. Germline assignment: CDR1 SEHNR and CDR2 FQNEAQ (reference sequence). The V and J ends lost 1 base and 0 bases respectively, with 15 bases between them. This CDR3 has 17 amino acids. CDR3 loop: CASSLDAAPGANYGYTF. CDR3 coding DNA: TGTGCCAGCAGCTTAGATGCGGCGCCGGGAGCTAACTATGGCTACACCTTC.

This clone was recorded once. This chain connects TRBV30 to TRBJ1-6; D may be TRBD1 (6 bases). The germline V and J ends were trimmed by 3 bases and 8 bases, with 8 bases remaining between them. From germline, CDR1 is GTSNPN and CDR2 SVGIG (reference sequence). The CDR3 extends over 12 amino acids. The CDR3 sequence: CAWRPGDSPLHF. The CDR3 DNA reads TGTGCCTGGAGGCCAGGGGATTCACCCCTCCACTTT.

The chain employs TRBV9 and TRBJ2-6; a weak D match, TRBD1 (5 bases). The germline CDR1 and CDR2 sequences are SGDLS and YYNGEE. The CDR3 contains 15 residues. Trimming left V 0 bases short and J 2 bases short, with 6 bases between. The CDR3 reads CASSVAGTGANVLTF. The CDR3 coding sequence is TGTGCCAGCAGCGTAGCAGGGACTGGGGCCAACGTCCTGACTTTC.

This clone has at least ten counts. J is TRBJ1-2 and V is TRBV9, with 9 bases aligning to TRBD1. This CDR3 has 14 residues. Unmatched junction bases numbered 7, after V lost 3 bases and J lost 7 bases. Per the germline V gene, CDR1 is SGDLS and CDR2 is YYNGEE. For the CDR3, the DNA is TGTGCCAGCAGCGATGGACAGGGGACGGGTGGCTACACCTTC. Translating gives CASSDGQGTGGYTF. Full variable domain (remainder filled in from reference TRBV9 and TRBJ1-2): DSGVTQTPKHLITATGQRVTLRCSPRSGDLSVYWYQQSLDQGLQFLIQYYNGEERAKGNILERFSAQQFPDLHSELNLSSLELGDSALYFCASSDGQGTGGYTFGSGTRLTVV.

This chain links TRBV21-1 with TRBJ2-5; the table's D call, TRBD1, was not checked against the DNA. TRBV21-1 is tagged as a pseudogene. This CDR3 has 17 amino acids. CDR3 sequence (DNA): TGTGCCAGCAGCAAAGATCGGGGCAGGGGTAGCCAAGAGACCCAGTACTTC. It yields the protein CASSKDRGRGSQETQYF.

In its sample, this clone was seen a few times. The CDR3 DNA is TGTGCCAGCAGCTTAGCGCCTATGGACAGGGCTTTCTTT. Its protein product is CASSLAPMDRAFF. The rearrangement joins TRBV11-1 to TRBJ1-1; 7 bases line up with TRBD1. CDR3 length: 13 residues. Per germline, CDR1 SGHAT and CDR2 FQDESV (reference sequence). V lost 0 bases, J lost 11 bases, and 6 bases stayed unmatched. Full variable domain (remainder filled in from reference TRBV11-1 and TRBJ1-1): EAEVAQSPRYKITEKSQAVAFWCDPISGHATLYWYRQILGQGPELLVQFQDESVVDDSQLPKDRFSAERLKGVDSTLKIQPAELGDSAMYLCASSLAPMDRAFFGQGTRLTVV.